The clone carrying this T cell receptor beta chain has a handful of counts. This specimen comes from a study of patients and donors after allogeneic stem cell transplantation. The CDR3 covers 13 residues. V gave up 2 bases and J gave up 0 bases, with 7 bases separating them. CDR1 SQVTM and CDR2 ANQGSEA come from the germline V gene. TCRdb called the RT-PCR reads again in MiXCR, with one record for every CDR3 protein. In the table there are 900,000 to 1,000,000 distinct CDR3 sequences, around 17% of which are singletons. The sequenced sample was blood, either unsorted or a sorted T cell fraction (not recorded which). The chain carries TRBV29-1 and TRBJ1-1, with D hard to call. The TCR sequence derives from a human donor who was either an allogeneic HSCT recipient or a stem cell or donor lymphocyte infusion donor (not recorded which). It is not recorded whose cells these are; they may come from a transplant donor. Here the CDR3 reads CSVESPVNTEAFF. As DNA, the CDR3 is TGCAGCGTTGAATCGCCGGTGAACACTGAAGCTTTCTTT.